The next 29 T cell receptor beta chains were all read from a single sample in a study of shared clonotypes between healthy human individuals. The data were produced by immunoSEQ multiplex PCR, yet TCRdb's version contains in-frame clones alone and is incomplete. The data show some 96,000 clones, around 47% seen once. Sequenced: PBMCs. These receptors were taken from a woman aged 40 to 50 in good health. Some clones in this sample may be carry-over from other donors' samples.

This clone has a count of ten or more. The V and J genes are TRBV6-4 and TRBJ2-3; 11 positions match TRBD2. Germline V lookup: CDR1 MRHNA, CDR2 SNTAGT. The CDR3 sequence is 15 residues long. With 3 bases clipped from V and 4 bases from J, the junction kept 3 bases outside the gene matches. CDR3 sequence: CASSEGTSGSDTQYF. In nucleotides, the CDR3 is TGTGCCAGCAGTGAAGGGACTAGCGGTTCAGATACGCAGTATTTT.

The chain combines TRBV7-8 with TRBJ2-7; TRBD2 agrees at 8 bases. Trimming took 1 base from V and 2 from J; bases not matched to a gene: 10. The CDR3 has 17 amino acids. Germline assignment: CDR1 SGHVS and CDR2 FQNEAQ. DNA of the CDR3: TGTGCCAGCAGCTTAGTGATCCTAGCGGGTACCCCCTACGAGCAGTACTTC. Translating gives CASSLVILAGTPYEQYF.

The CDR3 protein is CASSQEKAGAIRYGYTF. Written as DNA, the CDR3 is TGTGCCAGCAGCCAAGAAAAAGCGGGGGCTATTCGGTATGGCTACACCTTC. The J gene is TRBJ1-2, the V gene TRBV4-2; possible D gene TRBD1, 6 bases. From germline, CDR1 is LGHNA and CDR2 YNFKEQ. V was clipped by 0 bases and J by 5 bases, with 19 bases between them. The CDR3 length is 17 residues.

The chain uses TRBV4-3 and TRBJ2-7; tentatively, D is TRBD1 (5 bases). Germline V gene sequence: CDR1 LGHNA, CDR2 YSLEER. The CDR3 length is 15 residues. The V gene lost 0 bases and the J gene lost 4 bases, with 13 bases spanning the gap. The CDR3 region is CASSQEARQQYEQYF. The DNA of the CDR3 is TGCGCCAGCAGCCAAGAAGCGAGACAGCAATACGAGCAGTACTTC.

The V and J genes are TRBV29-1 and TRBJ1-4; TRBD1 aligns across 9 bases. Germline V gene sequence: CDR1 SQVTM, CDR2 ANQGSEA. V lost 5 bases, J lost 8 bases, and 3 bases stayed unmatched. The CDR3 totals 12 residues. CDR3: CSVRTGEEKLFF. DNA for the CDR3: TGCAGCGTTCGGACAGGGGAAGAAAAACTGTTTTTT.

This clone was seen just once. CDR3 nucleotides: TGCAGCGTTGGTATGAAGGGGGACTATGGCTACACCTTC. This translates into CSVGMKGDYGYTF. The J gene is TRBJ1-2, the V gene TRBV29-1, with D possibly being TRBD1 (6 bases). This CDR3 is 13 amino acids long. V was cut by 4 bases and J by 3 bases, with 12 bases left in between. Looked up from germline, CDR1 is SQVTM and CDR2 is ANQGSEA.

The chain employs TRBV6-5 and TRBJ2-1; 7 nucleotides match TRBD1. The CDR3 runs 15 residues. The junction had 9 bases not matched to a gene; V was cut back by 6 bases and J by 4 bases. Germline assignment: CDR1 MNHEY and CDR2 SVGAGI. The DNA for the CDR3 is TGTGCCAGCAGCCTCGGGACAGCCCCGTACAATGAGCAGTTCTTC. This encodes CASSLGTAPYNEQFF.

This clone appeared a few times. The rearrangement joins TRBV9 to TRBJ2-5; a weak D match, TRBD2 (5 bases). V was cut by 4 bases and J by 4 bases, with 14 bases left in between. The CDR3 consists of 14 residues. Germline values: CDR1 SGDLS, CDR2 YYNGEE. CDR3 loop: CASSTDPGSETQYF. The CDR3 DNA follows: TGTGCCAGCAGCACCGATCCGGGATCAGAGACCCAGTACTTC.

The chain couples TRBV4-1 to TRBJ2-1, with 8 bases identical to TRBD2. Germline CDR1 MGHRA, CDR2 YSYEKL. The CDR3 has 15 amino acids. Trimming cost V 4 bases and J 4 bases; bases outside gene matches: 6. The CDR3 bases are TGCGCCAGCAGCCTGGAGGCGGGAGGATACAATGAGCAGTTCTTC. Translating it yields CASSLEAGGYNEQFF.

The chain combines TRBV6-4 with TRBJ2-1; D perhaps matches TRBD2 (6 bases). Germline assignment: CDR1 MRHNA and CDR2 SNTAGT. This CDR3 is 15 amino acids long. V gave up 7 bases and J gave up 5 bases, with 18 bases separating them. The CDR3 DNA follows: TGTGCCAGCACCGAATCGGCAGGCGGGAACAATGAGCAGTTCTTC. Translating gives CASTESAGGNNEQFF.

The CDR3 region is CASSSTGFSNEQFF. The CDR3 coding sequence is TGTGCCAGCAGCTCGACAGGGTTTTCCAATGAGCAGTTCTTC. This chain joins TRBV7-3 and TRBJ2-1; TRBD1 aligns across 7 bases. Germline values: CDR1 SGHTA, CDR2 FQGTGA. The CDR3 runs to 14 residues. V trimming: 4 bases; J trimming: 6 bases; junction bases outside the gene matches: 6.

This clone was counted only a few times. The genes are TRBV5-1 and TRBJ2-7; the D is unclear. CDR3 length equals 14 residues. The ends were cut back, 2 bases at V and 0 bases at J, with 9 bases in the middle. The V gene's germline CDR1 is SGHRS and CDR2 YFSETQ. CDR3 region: CASSFGRNSYEQYF. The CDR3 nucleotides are TGCGCCAGCAGCTTCGGCAGGAACTCCTACGAGCAGTACTTC.

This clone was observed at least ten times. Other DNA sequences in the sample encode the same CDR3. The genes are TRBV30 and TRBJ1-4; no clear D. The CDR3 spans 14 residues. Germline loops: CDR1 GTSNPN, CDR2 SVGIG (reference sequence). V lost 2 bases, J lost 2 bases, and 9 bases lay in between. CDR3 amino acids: CAWSPLGTNEKLFF. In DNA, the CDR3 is TGTGCCTGGAGTCCCCTGGGGACTAATGAAAAACTGTTTTTT.

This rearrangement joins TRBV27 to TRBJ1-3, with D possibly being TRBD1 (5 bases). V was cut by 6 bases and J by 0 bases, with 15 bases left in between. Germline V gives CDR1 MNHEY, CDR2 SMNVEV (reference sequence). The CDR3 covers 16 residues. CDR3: CASSLPGLSSGNTIYF. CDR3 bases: TGTGCCAGCAGCCTCCCGGGACTTTCCTCTGGAAACACCATATATTTT.

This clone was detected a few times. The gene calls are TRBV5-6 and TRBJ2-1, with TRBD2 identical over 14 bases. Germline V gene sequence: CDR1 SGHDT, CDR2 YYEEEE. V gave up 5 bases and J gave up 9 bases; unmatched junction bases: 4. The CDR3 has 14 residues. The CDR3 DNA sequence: TGTGCCAGCAGAACGGGACTAGCGGGAGTTGAGCAGTTCTTC. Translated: CASRTGLAGVEQFF. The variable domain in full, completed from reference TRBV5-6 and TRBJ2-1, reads DAGVTQSPTHLIKTRGQQVTLRCSPKSGHDTVSWYQQALGQGPQFIFQYYEEEERQRGNFPDRFSGHQFPNYSSELNVNALLLGDSALYLCASRTGLAGVEQFFGPGTRLTVL.

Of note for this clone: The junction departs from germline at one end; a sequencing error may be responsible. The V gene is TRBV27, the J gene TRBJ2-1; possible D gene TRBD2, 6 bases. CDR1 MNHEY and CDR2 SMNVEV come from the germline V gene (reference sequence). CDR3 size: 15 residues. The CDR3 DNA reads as TGTGCCAGCAGAGCCCACCGGGACTCCAACAATGAGCAGTTCTTC. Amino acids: CASRAHRDSNNEQFF.

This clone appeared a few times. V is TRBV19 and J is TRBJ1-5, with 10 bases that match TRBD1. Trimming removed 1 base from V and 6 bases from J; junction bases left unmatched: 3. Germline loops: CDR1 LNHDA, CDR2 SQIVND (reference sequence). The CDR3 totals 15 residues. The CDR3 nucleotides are TGTGCCAGTAGTATAGGACAGGGGGCAGTTCAGCCCCAGCATTTT. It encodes CASSIGQGAVQPQHF.

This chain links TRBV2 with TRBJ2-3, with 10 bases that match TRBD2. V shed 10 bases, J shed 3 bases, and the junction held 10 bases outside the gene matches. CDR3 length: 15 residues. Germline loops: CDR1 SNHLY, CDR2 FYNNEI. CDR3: CATSRASGSTDTQYF. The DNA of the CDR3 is TGTGCCACCTCGAGAGCTAGCGGGAGTACAGATACGCAGTATTTT.

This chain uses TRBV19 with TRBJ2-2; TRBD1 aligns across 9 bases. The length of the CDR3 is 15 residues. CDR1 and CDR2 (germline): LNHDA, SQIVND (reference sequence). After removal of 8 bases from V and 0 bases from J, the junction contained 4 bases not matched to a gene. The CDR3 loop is CASERDRANTGELFF. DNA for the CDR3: TGTGCCAGTGAGAGGGACAGGGCGAACACCGGGGAGCTGTTTTTT.

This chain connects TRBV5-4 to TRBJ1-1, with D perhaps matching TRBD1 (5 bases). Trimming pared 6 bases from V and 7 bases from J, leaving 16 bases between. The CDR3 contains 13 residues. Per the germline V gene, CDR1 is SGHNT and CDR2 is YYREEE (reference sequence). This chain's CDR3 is CASKTGAANEAFF. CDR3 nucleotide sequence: TGTGCCAGCAAGACCGGGGCCGCGAATGAAGCTTTCTTT.

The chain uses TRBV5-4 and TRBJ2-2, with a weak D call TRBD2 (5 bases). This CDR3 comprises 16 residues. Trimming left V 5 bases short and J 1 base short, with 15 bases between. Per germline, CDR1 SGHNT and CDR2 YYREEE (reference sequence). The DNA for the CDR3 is TGTGCCAGCAGGTATAGTGGACGGGAGAACACCGGGGAGCTGTTTTTT. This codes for CASRYSGRENTGELFF.

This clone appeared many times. The CDR3 DNA sequence: TGCGCCAGCAGCTTGGCTGTTATTCCCCCCTACGAGCAGTACTTC. Amino acid sequence: CASSLAVIPPYEQYF. This rearrangement joins TRBV5-1 to TRBJ2-7; D remains unclear. V was clipped by 0 bases and J by 2 bases, with 12 bases between them. The CDR3 contains 15 residues. Germline V gene lookup returns CDR1 SGHRS and CDR2 YFSETQ.

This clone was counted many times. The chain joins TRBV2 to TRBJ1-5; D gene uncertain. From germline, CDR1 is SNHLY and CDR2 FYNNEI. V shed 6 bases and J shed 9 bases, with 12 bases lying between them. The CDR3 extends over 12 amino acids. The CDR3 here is CASSVLEGPQHF. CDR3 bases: TGTGCCAGCAGCGTCCTGGAGGGGCCCCAGCATTTT.

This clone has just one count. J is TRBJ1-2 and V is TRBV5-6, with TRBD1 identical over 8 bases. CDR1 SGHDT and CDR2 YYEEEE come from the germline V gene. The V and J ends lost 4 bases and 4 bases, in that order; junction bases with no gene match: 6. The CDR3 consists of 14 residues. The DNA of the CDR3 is TGTGCCAGCAGCCGACAGGGGCAGGGCTATGGCTACACCTTC. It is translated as CASSRQGQGYGYTF.

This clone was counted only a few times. CDR3 region: CASSNTGKLFF. DNA of the CDR3: TGTGCCAGCAGTAATACAGGAAAACTGTTTTTT. This chain connects TRBV27 to TRBJ1-4; D may be TRBD1 (5 bases). V was trimmed by 5 bases and J by 10 bases, leaving 8 bases between them. CDR1 is MNHEY and CDR2 is SMNVEV in the germline V gene (reference sequence). This CDR3 has 11 amino acids.

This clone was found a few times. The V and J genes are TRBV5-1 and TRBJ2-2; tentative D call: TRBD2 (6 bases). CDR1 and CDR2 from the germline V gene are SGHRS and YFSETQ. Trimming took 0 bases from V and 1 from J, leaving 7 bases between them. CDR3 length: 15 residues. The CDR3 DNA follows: TGCGCCAGCAGCTTGGGGCGGGAGAACACCGGGGAGCTGTTTTTT. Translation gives CASSLGRENTGELFF.

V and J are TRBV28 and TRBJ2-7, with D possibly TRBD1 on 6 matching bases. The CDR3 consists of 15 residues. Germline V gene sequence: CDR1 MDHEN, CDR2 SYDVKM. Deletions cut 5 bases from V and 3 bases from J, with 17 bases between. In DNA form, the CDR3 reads TGTGCCAGCAGTCTCCGAGGGGGTATGGGCTACGAGCAGTACTTC. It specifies CASSLRGGMGYEQYF.

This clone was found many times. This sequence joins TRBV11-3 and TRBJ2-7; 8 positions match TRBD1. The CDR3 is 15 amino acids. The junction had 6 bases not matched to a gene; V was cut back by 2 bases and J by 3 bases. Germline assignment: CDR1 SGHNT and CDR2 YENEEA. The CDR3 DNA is TGTGCCAGCAGCTTACCAGGGGGCACGGGCTACGAGCAGTACTTC. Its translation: CASSLPGGTGYEQYF.

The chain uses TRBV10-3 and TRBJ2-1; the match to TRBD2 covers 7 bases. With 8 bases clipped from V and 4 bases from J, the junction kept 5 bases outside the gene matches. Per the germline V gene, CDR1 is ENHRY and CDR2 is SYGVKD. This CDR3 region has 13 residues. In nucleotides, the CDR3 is TGTGCCATCGGAAGCGGGATGTACAATGAGCAGTTCTTC. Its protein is CAIGSGMYNEQFF.